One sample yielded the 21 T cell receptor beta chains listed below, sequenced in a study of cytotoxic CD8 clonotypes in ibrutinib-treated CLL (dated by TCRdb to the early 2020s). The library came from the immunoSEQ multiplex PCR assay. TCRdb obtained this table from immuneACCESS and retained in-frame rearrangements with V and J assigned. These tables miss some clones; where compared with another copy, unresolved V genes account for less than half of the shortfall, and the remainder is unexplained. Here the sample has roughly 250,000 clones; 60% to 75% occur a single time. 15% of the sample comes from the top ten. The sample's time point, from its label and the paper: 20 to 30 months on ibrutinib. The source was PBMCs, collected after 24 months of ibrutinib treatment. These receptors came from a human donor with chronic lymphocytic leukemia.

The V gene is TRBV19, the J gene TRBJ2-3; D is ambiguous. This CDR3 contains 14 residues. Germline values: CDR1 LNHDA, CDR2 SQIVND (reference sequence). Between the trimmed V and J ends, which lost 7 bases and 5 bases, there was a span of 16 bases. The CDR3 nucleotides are TGTGCCAGTAAACGAGTTGAGGTTGAAGATACGCAGTATTTT. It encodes CASKRVEVEDTQYF.

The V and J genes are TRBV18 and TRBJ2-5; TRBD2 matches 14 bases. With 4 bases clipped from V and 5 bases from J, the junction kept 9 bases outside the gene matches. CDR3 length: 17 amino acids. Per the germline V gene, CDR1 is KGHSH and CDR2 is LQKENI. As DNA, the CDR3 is TGTGCCAGCTCACTGACTAGCGGGAGGGCCTCATGGGAGACCCAGTACTTC. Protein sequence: CASSLTSGRASWETQYF.

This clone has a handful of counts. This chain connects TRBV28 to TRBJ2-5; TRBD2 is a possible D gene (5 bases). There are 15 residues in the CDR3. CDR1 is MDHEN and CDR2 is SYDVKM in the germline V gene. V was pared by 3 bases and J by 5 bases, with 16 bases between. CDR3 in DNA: TGTGCCAGCAGTTTTAGCGACTCAGGTCGGGAGACCCAGTACTTC. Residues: CASSFSDSGRETQYF. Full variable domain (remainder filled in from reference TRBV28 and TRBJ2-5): DVKVTQSSRYLVKRTGEKVFLECVQDMDHENMFWYRQDPGLGLRLIYFSYDVKMKEKGDIPEGYSVSREKKERFSLILESASTNQTSMYLCASSFSDSGRETQYFGPGTRLLVL.

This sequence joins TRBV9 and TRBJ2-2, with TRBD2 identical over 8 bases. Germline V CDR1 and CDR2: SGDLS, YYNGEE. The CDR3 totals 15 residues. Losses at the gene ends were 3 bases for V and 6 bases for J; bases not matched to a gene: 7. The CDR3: CASSARTSLAGELFF. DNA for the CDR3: TGTGCCAGCAGCGCTAGGACTAGCCTCGCCGGGGAGCTGTTTTTT.

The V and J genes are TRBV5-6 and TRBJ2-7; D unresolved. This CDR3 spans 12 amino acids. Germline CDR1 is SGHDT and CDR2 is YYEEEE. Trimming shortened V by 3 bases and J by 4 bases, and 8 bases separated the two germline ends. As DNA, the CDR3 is TGTGCCAGCAGCTCCGCTAGTTACGAGCAGTACTTC. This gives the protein CASSSASYEQYF.

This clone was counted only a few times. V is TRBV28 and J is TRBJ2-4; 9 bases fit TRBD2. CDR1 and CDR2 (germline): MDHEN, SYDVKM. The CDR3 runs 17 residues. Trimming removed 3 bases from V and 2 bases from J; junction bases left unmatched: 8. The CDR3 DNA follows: TGTGCCAGCAGTTTGCATAGCGGGAGTGTAACCAAAAACATTCAGTACTTC. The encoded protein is CASSLHSGSVTKNIQYF.

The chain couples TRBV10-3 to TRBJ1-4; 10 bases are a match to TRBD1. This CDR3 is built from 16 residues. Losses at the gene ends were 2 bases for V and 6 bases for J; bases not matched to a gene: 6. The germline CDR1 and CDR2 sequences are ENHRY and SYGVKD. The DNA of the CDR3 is TGTGCCATCAGTGAGCTAGGGACAGGGGTTGATGAAAAACTGTTTTTT. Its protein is CAISELGTGVDEKLFF.

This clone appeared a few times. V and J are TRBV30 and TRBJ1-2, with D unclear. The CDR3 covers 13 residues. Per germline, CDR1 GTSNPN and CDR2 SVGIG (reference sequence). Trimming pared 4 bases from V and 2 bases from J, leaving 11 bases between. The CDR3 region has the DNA TGTGCCTGGAACCCACTAGGGAACTATGGCTACACCTTC. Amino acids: CAWNPLGNYGYTF.

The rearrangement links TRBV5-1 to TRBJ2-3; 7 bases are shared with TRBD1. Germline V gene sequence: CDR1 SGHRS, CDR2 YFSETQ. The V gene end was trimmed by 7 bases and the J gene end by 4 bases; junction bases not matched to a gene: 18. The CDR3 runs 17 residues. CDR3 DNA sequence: TGCGCCAGCGCCTCGGAGTGGGGAACAGGGGTAGCAGATACGCAGTATTTT. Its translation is CASASEWGTGVADTQYF.

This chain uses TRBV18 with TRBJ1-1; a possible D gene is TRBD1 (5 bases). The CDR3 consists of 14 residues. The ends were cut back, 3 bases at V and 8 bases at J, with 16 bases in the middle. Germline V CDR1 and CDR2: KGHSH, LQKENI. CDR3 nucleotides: TGTGCCAGCTCACCCGGACGGGACCCCGGGGAAGCTTTCTTT. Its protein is CASSPGRDPGEAFF.

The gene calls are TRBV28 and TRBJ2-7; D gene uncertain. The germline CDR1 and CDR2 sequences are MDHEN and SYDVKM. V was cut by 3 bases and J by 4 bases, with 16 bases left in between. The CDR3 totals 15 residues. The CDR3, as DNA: TGTGCCAGCAGTTTTGGCCTCCCAGGTTGGTACGAGCAGTACTTC. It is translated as CASSFGLPGWYEQYF.

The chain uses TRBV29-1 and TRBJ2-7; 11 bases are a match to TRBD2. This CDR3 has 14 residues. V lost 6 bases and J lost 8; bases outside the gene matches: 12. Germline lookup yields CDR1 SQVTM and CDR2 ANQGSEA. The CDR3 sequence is CSVVVAGGVRKQYF. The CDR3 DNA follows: TGCAGCGTAGTCGTAGCGGGGGGGGTTAGAAAGCAGTACTTC.

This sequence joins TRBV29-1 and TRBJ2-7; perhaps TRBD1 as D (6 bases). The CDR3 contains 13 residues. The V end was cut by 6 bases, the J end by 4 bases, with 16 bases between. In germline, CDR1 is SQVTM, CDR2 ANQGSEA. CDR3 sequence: CSVTTGKRYEQYF. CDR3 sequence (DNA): TGCAGCGTCACGACAGGTAAAAGGTACGAGCAGTACTTC.

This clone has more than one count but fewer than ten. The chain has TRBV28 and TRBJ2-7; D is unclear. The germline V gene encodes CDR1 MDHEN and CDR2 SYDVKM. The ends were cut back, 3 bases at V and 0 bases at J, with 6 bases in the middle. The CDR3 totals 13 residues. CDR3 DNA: TGTGCCAGCAGTTTGGCCTACTCCTACGAGCAGTACTTC. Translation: CASSLAYSYEQYF.

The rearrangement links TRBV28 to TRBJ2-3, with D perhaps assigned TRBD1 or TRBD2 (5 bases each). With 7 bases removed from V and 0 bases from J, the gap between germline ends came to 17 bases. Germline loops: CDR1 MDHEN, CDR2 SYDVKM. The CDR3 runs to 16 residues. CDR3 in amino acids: CASTSRQRTSTDTQYF. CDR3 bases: TGTGCCAGCACCAGCCGACAGCGGACTAGCACAGATACGCAGTATTTT.

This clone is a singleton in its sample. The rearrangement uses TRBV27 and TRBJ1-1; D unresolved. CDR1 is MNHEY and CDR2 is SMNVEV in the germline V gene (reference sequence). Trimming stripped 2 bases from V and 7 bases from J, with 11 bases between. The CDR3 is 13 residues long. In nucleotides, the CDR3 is TGTGCCAGCAGTTTAGGGTCGGGCGGTGAAGCTTTCTTT. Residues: CASSLGSGGEAFF.

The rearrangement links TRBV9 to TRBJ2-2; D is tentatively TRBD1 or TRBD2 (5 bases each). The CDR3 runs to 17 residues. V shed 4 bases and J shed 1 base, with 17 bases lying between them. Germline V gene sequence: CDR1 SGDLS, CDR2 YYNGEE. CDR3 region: CASSPGEGRRNTGELFF. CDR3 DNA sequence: TGTGCCAGCAGCCCAGGCGAGGGGCGGAGGAACACCGGGGAGCTGTTTTTT.

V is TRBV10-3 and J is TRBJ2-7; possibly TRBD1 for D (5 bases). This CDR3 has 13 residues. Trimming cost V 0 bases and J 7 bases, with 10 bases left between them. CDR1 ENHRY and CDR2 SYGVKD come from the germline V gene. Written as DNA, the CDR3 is TGTGCCATCAGTGAGTCGGGGCGGCTAGAGCAGTACTTC. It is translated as CAISESGRLEQYF.

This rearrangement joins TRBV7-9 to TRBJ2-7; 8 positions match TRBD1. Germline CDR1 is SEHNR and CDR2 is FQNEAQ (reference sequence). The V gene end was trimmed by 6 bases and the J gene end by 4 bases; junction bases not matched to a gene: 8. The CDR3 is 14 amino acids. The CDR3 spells CASRESQGVYEQYF. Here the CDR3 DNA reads TGTGCCAGCAGAGAATCACAGGGGGTATACGAGCAGTACTTC.

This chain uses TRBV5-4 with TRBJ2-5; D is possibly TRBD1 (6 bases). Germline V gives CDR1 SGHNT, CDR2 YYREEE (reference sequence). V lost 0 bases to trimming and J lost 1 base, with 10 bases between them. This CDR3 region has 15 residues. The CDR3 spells CASSLDGGIQETQYF. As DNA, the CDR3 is TGTGCCAGCAGCTTGGATGGGGGCATCCAAGAGACCCAGTACTTC.

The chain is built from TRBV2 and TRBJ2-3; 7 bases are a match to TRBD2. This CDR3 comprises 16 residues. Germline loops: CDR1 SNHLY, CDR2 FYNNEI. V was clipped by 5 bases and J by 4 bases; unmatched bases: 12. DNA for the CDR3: TGTGCCAGCAGTAGAACCGGGACTACCCTCGCAGATACGCAGTATTTT. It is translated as CASSRTGTTLADTQYF.